Below are 31 T cell receptor beta chains sequenced from a single sample in a study of vaccination and CD4 T cells after COVID-19. Cultured CD4+ T cell DNA was sequenced using the Oncomine TCR Beta short-read assay. TCRdb reprocessed the PCR reads via MiXCR and lists one record per CDR3 protein. The data hold about 8,400 distinct CDR3 sequences, with about 45% observed a single time. The treatment: approximately nine-day PBMC culture with coronavirus spike peptide pools or control peptides (ViraFEST assay). Ahead of the COVID-19 pandemic (2011-2018), the CD4+ T cells of the unexposed donor were collected. No antigens are known for them. Sequencing was carried out using CD4+ T cells from blood, cultured in vitro. Receptor source: a human donor in good health.

The chain recombines TRBV5-1 with TRBJ1-6, with 7 bases fitting TRBD1. V gave up 5 bases and J gave up 6 bases; unmatched junction bases: 11. From germline, CDR1 is SGHRS and CDR2 YFSETQ. The CDR3 is 16 amino acids. The CDR3 spells CASSPSGTEFNSPLHF. DNA of the CDR3: TGCGCCAGCAGTCCCTCCGGGACAGAATTTAATTCACCCCTCCACTTT.

The gene calls are TRBV7-9 and TRBJ2-6; D ambiguous. Trimming removed 8 bases at V and 1 base at J, with 6 bases between. The CDR3 has 13 residues. The germline gives CDR1 SEHNR, CDR2 FQNEAQ (reference sequence). CDR3 loop: CASRKSGANVLTF. CDR3 DNA: TGTGCCAGCCGTAAATCTGGGGCCAACGTCCTGACTTTC. The full variable domain, completed using reference TRBV7-9 and TRBJ2-6, is DTGVSQNPRHKITKRGQNVTFRCDPISEHNRLYWYRQTLGQGPEFLTYFQNEAQLEKSRLLSDRFSAERPKGSFSTLEIQRTEQGDSAMYLCASRKSGANVLTFGAGSRLTVL.

This clonotype was counted a few times. The chain links TRBV6-1 to TRBJ1-1; a weak D match, TRBD1 (6 bases). V was pared by 6 bases and J by 1 base, with 15 bases between. This CDR3 region has 15 residues. The germline V gene encodes CDR1 MNHNS and CDR2 SASEGT. The CDR3 loop is CASSSPGRGNTEAFF. In nucleotides, the CDR3 is TGTGCCAGCAGCTCCCCCGGCAGGGGGAACACTGAAGCTTTCTTT.

This chain joins TRBV9 and TRBJ1-2, with TRBD1 as a possible D gene (5 bases). CDR3 length equals 16 residues. Germline V lookup: CDR1 SGDLS, CDR2 YYNGEE. The V gene lost 0 bases and the J gene lost 6 bases, with 18 bases spanning the gap. Here the CDR3 reads CASSVDPTAPPDGYTF. The CDR3 DNA follows: TGTGCCAGCAGCGTAGACCCGACAGCGCCTCCGGATGGCTACACCTTC.

A few counts support this clonotype. The chain links TRBV28 to TRBJ1-5; D is uncertain. Trimming shortened V by 3 bases and J by 0 bases, and 3 bases separated the two germline ends. Per germline, CDR1 MDHEN and CDR2 SYDVKM. The CDR3 loop spans 13 amino acids. CDR3 sequence (DNA): TGTGCCAGCAGTTTGAGTAGCAATCAGCCCCAGCATTTT. Protein sequence: CASSLSSNQPQHF.

CDR3 region: CSVDLLAGDTQYF. CDR3 bases: TGCAGCGTTGACCTGCTAGCGGGAGATACGCAGTATTTT. The V call is TRBV29-1, the J call TRBJ2-3, with 8 bases aligning to TRBD2. The ends lost 3 bases at V and 5 bases at J; junction bases unmatched: 4. Germline CDR1 is SQVTM and CDR2 is ANQGSEA. The CDR3 covers 13 residues.

This chain uses TRBV27 with TRBJ1-5; D is perhaps TRBD1 (5 bases). In germline, CDR1 is MNHEY, CDR2 SMNVEV (reference sequence). The CDR3 is made up of 14 amino acids. Between the trimmed V and J ends, which lost 5 bases and 4 bases, there was a span of 12 bases. In DNA, the CDR3 is TGTGCCAGCAGTCGTTCCCAGGGTAATCAGCCCCAGCATTTT. As protein: CASSRSQGNQPQHF.

V and J are TRBV5-1 and TRBJ2-7; TRBD1 aligns across 9 bases. The J segment lost 2 bases and the V segment lost 3 bases, leaving 6 bases of the junction unmatched. In germline, CDR1 is SGHRS, CDR2 YFSETQ. CDR3 length equals 15 residues. CDR3 in DNA: TGCGCCAGCAGCTCAGGGACAGGGATTGCCTACGAGCAGTACTTC. Protein product: CASSSGTGIAYEQYF.

This rearrangement joins TRBV6-2 or TRBV6-3 to TRBJ2-1; 11 nucleotides align to TRBD2. Losses at the gene ends were 6 bases for V and 0 bases for J; bases not matched to a gene: 10. The CDR3 length is 18 residues. CDR1 and CDR2 (germline): MNHEY, SVGEGT. In DNA form, the CDR3 reads TGTGCCAGCAGAACCGGGACTAGCGGACCGAGCTCCTACAATGAGCAGTTCTTC. It specifies CASRTGTSGPSSYNEQFF.

The rearrangement links TRBV5-4 to TRBJ1-3; D is perhaps TRBD1 (5 bases). Trimming took 3 bases from V and 4 from J, leaving 8 bases between them. This CDR3 has 13 residues. The germline V gene has CDR1 SGHNT and CDR2 YYREEE (reference sequence). CDR3 amino acids: CASSWRQGNTIYF. In DNA form, the CDR3 reads TGTGCCAGCAGCTGGAGACAGGGAAACACCATATATTTT.

The CDR3: CASSTPTENYGYTF. In nucleotides, the CDR3 is TGTGCCAGCAGCACGCCGACAGAGAACTATGGCTACACCTTC. V usage is TRBV7-9 and J usage is TRBJ1-2, with D maybe TRBD1 (5 bases). V was pared by 5 bases and J by 2 bases, with 12 bases between. The length of the CDR3 is 14 residues. The germline gives CDR1 SEHNR, CDR2 FQNEAQ (reference sequence).

Only a few counts were recorded for this clonotype. This sequence joins TRBV7-6 and TRBJ1-2, with 12 bases fitting TRBD1. The junction had 22 bases not matched to a gene; V was cut back by 5 bases and J by 6 bases. This CDR3 contains 20 residues. From germline, CDR1 is SGHVS and CDR2 FNYEAQ. In DNA, the CDR3 is TGTGCCAGCAGCCGAGTGGCCCCTGCGGGACAGGGGGCGATTGAAAATGGCTACACCTTC. Its protein product is CASSRVAPAGQGAIENGYTF.

This chain joins TRBV5-4 and TRBJ2-5; 10 bases line up with TRBD1. CDR1 is SGHNT, CDR2 YYREEE, per germline (reference sequence). V was pared by 1 base and J by 4 bases, with 4 bases of the junction left unmatched. This CDR3 is built from 15 residues. The CDR3 sequence is CASSLRRDRGETQYF. CDR3 DNA sequence: TGTGCCAGCAGCTTGCGCCGGGACAGGGGAGAGACCCAGTACTTC.

The chain recombines TRBV19 with TRBJ1-2; D is unclear. The CDR3 totals 11 residues. Deletions cut 11 bases from V and 4 bases from J, with 11 bases between. CDR1 and CDR2 (germline): LNHDA, SQIVND (reference sequence). This chain's CDR3 is CAGRLGYGYTF. The CDR3 DNA sequence: TGTGCCGGACGGCTCGGCTATGGCTACACCTTC.

This clonotype has more than one count but fewer than ten. The chain employs TRBV6-1 and TRBJ2-7; tentatively, D is TRBD2 (8 bases). The CDR3 has 16 residues. CDR1 and CDR2 (germline): MNHNS, SASEGT. The V end was cut by 8 bases, the J end by 6 bases, with 26 bases between. CDR3 loop: CASGREEALRGGEQYF. DNA for the CDR3: TGTGCCAGCGGGCGGGAGGAAGCACTCAGGGGGGGCGAGCAGTACTTC.

The V gene is TRBV27, the J gene TRBJ2-2; D gene unclear. CDR3 length: 15 residues. Germline CDR1 MNHEY, CDR2 SMNVEV (reference sequence). The V gene lost 5 bases and the J gene lost 5 bases, with 15 bases spanning the gap. The chain's CDR3 is CASSERALGTGELFF. CDR3 bases: TGTGCCAGCAGTGAAAGGGCGTTAGGGACCGGGGAGCTGTTTTTT.

Only a few counts were recorded for this clonotype. The chain joins TRBV27 to TRBJ2-7; 7 bases are a match to TRBD2. V shed 3 bases, J shed 3 bases, and the junction held 2 bases outside the gene matches. CDR1 MNHEY and CDR2 SMNVEV come from the germline V gene (reference sequence). The CDR3 consists of 13 residues. CDR3 sequence reads: CASSFASGYEQYF. In nucleotides, the CDR3 is TGTGCCAGCAGTTTTGCTAGCGGCTACGAGCAGTACTTC.

This sequence joins TRBV7-2 and TRBJ1-4; 10 nucleotides align to TRBD1. The germline V gene has CDR1 SGHTA and CDR2 FQGNSA. The trim removed 5 bases at V and 5 bases at J, leaving 5 bases unmatched. The CDR3 has 15 residues. Here the CDR3 reads CASSIRTGGNEKLFF. The CDR3 bases are TGTGCCAGCAGCATACGGACAGGGGGGAATGAAAAACTGTTTTTT.

This clonotype has a handful of counts. This chain links TRBV27 with TRBJ1-2; tentative D call: TRBD1 (6 bases). With 6 bases removed from V and 4 bases from J, the gap between germline ends came to 24 bases. The V gene's germline CDR1 is MNHEY and CDR2 SMNVEV (reference sequence). The CDR3 runs to 17 residues. CDR3 protein: CASSDYGRRDTSYGYTF. The CDR3 DNA reads TGTGCCAGCAGCGACTACGGAAGGCGGGACACCTCCTATGGCTACACCTTC.

The chain uses TRBV7-2 and TRBJ1-5, with TRBD1 as a possible D gene (6 bases). CDR3 size: 14 residues. Deletions cut 2 bases from V and 6 bases from J, with 11 bases between. Germline CDR1 SGHTA, CDR2 FQGNSA. CDR3 amino acids: CASSLKGGGQPQHF. DNA for the CDR3: TGTGCCAGCAGCTTAAAGGGGGGGGGTCAGCCCCAGCATTTT.

The table lists this clonotype with a few counts. The V call is TRBV11-2, the J call TRBJ1-2; D remains unclear. The CDR3 contains 13 residues. V gave up 3 bases and J gave up 4 bases, with 9 bases separating them. Germline CDR1 reads SGHAT; CDR2 reads FQNNGV. The CDR3 sequence: CASSLGILYGYTF. The CDR3 region has the DNA TGTGCCAGCAGCTTGGGCATCCTCTATGGCTACACCTTC.

The V call is TRBV6-1, the J call TRBJ2-7; the match to TRBD2 covers 11 bases. Germline V CDR1 and CDR2: MNHNS, SASEGT. This CDR3 is 16 amino acids long. V lost 8 bases to trimming and J lost 2 bases; unmatched junction nucleotides: 11. The CDR3 bases are TGTGCCAGCCGACAATCCGGACTAGCGGGCACCTACGAGCAGTACTTC. The encoded protein is CASRQSGLAGTYEQYF.

The chain links TRBV2 to TRBJ1-1; 10 nucleotides match TRBD1. The CDR3 totals 16 residues. Germline trimming cut 0 bases from V and 3 bases from J; bases unmatched to any gene: 4. Germline CDR1 SNHLY, CDR2 FYNNEI. This chain's CDR3 is CASSEAGQGRDTEAFF. The CDR3 nucleotides read TGTGCCAGCAGTGAAGCGGGACAGGGGCGGGACACTGAAGCTTTCTTT.

The chain links TRBV7-8 to TRBJ1-1, with D perhaps matching TRBD1 (6 bases). V was shortened by 2 bases and J by 2 bases, with 12 bases between the two germline ends. In germline, CDR1 is SGHVS, CDR2 FQNEAQ. This CDR3 has 15 residues. In DNA form, the CDR3 reads TGTGCCAGCAGCTTAATTACGGGGACAAACACTGAAGCTTTCTTT. Amino acids: CASSLITGTNTEAFF.

The count of this clonotype is one. V usage is TRBV5-4 and J usage is TRBJ2-5, with D possibly called TRBD1 or TRBD2 (5 bases each). Trimming shortened V by 4 bases and J by 2 bases, and 9 bases separated the two germline ends. Germline values: CDR1 SGHNT, CDR2 YYREEE (reference sequence). The CDR3 totals 13 residues. The CDR3 is CASSGDVQETQYF. CDR3 nucleotides: TGTGCCAGCAGCGGGGACGTACAAGAGACCCAGTACTTC.

The chain carries TRBV5-4 and TRBJ1-1; perhaps TRBD1 as D (5 bases). With 9 bases removed from V and 5 bases from J, the gap between germline ends came to 20 bases. CDR1 is SGHNT and CDR2 is YYREEE in the germline V gene (reference sequence). CDR3 length equals 14 residues. In DNA, the CDR3 is TGTGCCATCATGGGACGTCAGAGCGGAACTGAAGCTTTCTTT. Residues: CAIMGRQSGTEAFF.

The chain links TRBV27 to TRBJ1-1; D might be TRBD1 (5 bases). The V end lost 1 base, the J end lost 1 base, and 10 bases lay between the germline ends. In germline, CDR1 is MNHEY, CDR2 SMNVEV (reference sequence). The CDR3 extends over 15 amino acids. The CDR3 bases are TGTGCCAGCAGTTTATATACGGGGCGGAACACTGAAGCTTTCTTT. Protein: CASSLYTGRNTEAFF.

The chain is built from TRBV19 and TRBJ1-2; no clear D gene. The CDR3 totals 14 residues. The ends were cut back, 5 bases at V and 6 bases at J, with 16 bases in the middle. Per the germline V gene, CDR1 is LNHDA and CDR2 is SQIVND (reference sequence). CDR3 coding DNA: TGTGCCAGTAGTTTCGACTTTTCCAGCCATGGCTACACCTTC. Its translation: CASSFDFSSHGYTF.

The rearrangement links TRBV19 to TRBJ2-7, with a possible D match to TRBD1 (7 bases). The ends were cut back, 1 base at V and 2 bases at J, with 12 bases in the middle. There are 15 residues in the CDR3. Germline V gives CDR1 LNHDA, CDR2 SQIVND (reference sequence). CDR3 in amino acids: CASSIAGGTAYEQYF. The CDR3 coding sequence is TGTGCCAGTAGTATAGCGGGCGGGACAGCCTACGAGCAGTACTTC.

The genes are TRBV7-2 and TRBJ2-5; 14 bases line up with TRBD2. CDR3 length: 20 amino acids. V gave up 2 bases and J gave up 5 bases; unmatched junction bases: 16. Germline lookup yields CDR1 SGHTA and CDR2 FQGNSA. CDR3 bases: TGTGCCAGCAGCTTAATAGGGCGAGACAGGCGGACTAGCGGGAGGGAGACCCAGTACTTC. Translating it yields CASSLIGRDRRTSGRETQYF.

The chain combines TRBV28 with TRBJ1-1; TRBD1 matches 10 bases. Germline CDR1 is MDHEN and CDR2 is SYDVKM. After removal of 2 bases from V and 11 bases from J, the junction contained 8 bases not matched to a gene. The CDR3 has 14 residues. CDR3 protein: CASSLDRGPEGAFF. The CDR3 DNA reads as TGTGCCAGCAGTTTAGACAGGGGGCCGGAGGGGGCTTTCTTT.